These T cell receptor beta chains were read from a single sample in a study of CD8 T cells in Susac syndrome. Using its own MiXCR run on the immunoSEQ multiplex PCR reads, TCRdb lists one record per CDR3 protein. The sample lists about 120,000 distinct CDR3 sequences; 94% were seen once. Material for sequencing was CD4+ T cells from PBMCs. These receptors were obtained from a human donor in good health. Each CDR3 is given with its conserved first and last residue. A D gene is named only where the DNA matches it firmly. A row's size may be missing; if present it is once, few, many or a size class.

J gene | clone size | D gene | V gene | CDR3 protein | CDR3 DNA
TRBJ2-1 | - | TRBD2 | TRBV7-9 | CASSLSLAGDTEQFF | TGTGCCAGCAGCTTATCGTTAGCGGGAGACACTGAGCAGTTCTTC
TRBJ2-7 | - | - | TRBV6-1 | CASSEAPEYEQYF | TGTGCCAGCAGTGAAGCCCCAGAATACGAGCAGTACTTC
TRBJ2-1 | - | TRBD2 | TRBV15 | CATSRDLSGPYNEQFF | TGTGCCACCAGCAGAGATCTTAGCGGGCCGTACAATGAGCAGTTCTTC
TRBJ2-2 | - | - | TRBV15 | CATRVRASANTGELFF | TGTGCCACCAGGGTACGGGCTAGCGCGAACACCGGGGAGCTGTTTTTT
TRBJ1-2 | - | - | TRBV27 | CATRGPRGKGYTF | TGTGCCACTCGGGGACCGCGAGGGAAGGGCTACACCTTC
TRBJ2-7 | once | - | TRBV28 | CASRHRKTYEQYF | TGTGCCAGCAGGCACAGGAAGACCTACGAGCAGTACTTC
TRBJ1-3 | - | - | TRBV4-1 | CASSHLDRPSGNTIYF | TGCGCCAGCAGCCACTTGGACAGACCCTCTGGAAACACCATATATTTT
TRBJ2-7 | few | TRBD2 | TRBV6-1 | CASSDFGRSSYEQYF | TGTGCCAGCAGTGATTTCGGGAGGAGCTCCTACGAGCAGTACTTC
TRBJ2-7 | - | - | TRBV12-3/TRBV12-4 | CASTLGPIYEQYF | TGTGCCAGCACCCTGGGCCCTATCTACGAGCAGTACTTC
TRBJ2-6 | - | TRBD2 | TRBV9 | CASSVDLLAGAGANVLTF | TGTGCCAGCAGCGTAGATCTACTAGCGGGAGCTGGGGCCAACGTCCTGACTTTC
TRBJ1-5 | - | TRBD1 | TRBV13 | CASSLGQGAKQPQHF | TGTGCCAGCAGCTTAGGACAGGGGGCAAAACAGCCCCAGCATTTT
TRBJ2-7 | - | - | TRBV19 | CASSIVARNYEQYF | TGTGCCAGTAGTATAGTGGCCAGGAACTACGAGCAGTACTTC
TRBJ2-5 | - | - | TRBV7-9 | CASSSLSWGQRETQYF | TGTGCCAGCAGCTCCCTCAGTTGGGGGCAGAGAGAGACCCAGTACTTC
TRBJ2-7 | - | - | TRBV7-2 | CASSPQKGYEQYF | TGTGCCAGCAGCCCCCAAAAGGGGTACGAGCAGTACTTC
TRBJ1-5 | - | - | TRBV20-1 | CSARDLDTASNQPQHF | TGCAGTGCTAGAGACCTGGACACAGCGAGCAATCAGCCCCAGCATTTT
TRBJ2-1 | - | TRBD2 | TRBV20-1 | CSARDFSGLAGRNEQFF | TGCAGTGCTAGAGATTTTTCGGGACTAGCGGGAAGGAATGAGCAGTTCTTC
TRBJ2-3 | - | - | TRBV19 | CASSRRIDTQYF | TGTGCCAGTAGCCGCCGTATAGATACGCAGTATTTT
TRBJ2-5 | once | - | TRBV28 | CASSFPRTAIQETQYF | TGTGCCAGCAGTTTCCCCCGGACAGCCATACAAGAGACCCAGTACTTC
TRBJ1-1 | - | - | TRBV6-6 | CASAQVKTEAFF | TGTGCCAGCGCCCAGGTTAAGACTGAAGCTTTCTTT
TRBJ1-1 | - | - | TRBV5-4 | CASSLETEAFF | TGTGCCAGCAGCTTAGAGACAGAAGCTTTCTTT
TRBJ1-1 | - | - | TRBV24-1 | CATSDPGWTEAFF | TGTGCCACCAGTGATCCGGGGTGGACTGAAGCTTTCTTT
TRBJ2-1 | - | TRBD2 | TRBV13 | CASSTTGTRYNEQFF | TGTGCCAGCAGCACTACCGGGACTAGATACAATGAGCAGTTCTTC
TRBJ2-1 | - | TRBD2 | TRBV20-1 | CSASGLADPKGNEQFF | TGCAGTGCCAGCGGACTAGCGGACCCAAAGGGGAATGAGCAGTTCTTC
TRBJ2-5 | - | - | TRBV10-3 | CAITTPGETQYF | TGTGCCATCACCACCCCTGGGGAGACCCAGTACTTC
TRBJ1-4 | - | - | TRBV5-4 | CASSSQNDEKLFF | TGTGCCAGCAGCTCCCAGAATGATGAAAAACTGTTTTTT
TRBJ2-1 | once | TRBD1 | TRBV24-1 | CATSDPGTGWEQFF | TGTGCCACCAGTGACCCCGGGACAGGATGGGAGCAGTTCTTC
TRBJ2-2 | - | - | TRBV7-3 | CASSLPTKGTGELFF | TGTGCCAGCAGCTTGCCGACAAAAGGGACCGGGGAGCTGTTTTTT
TRBJ2-7 | - | TRBD2 | TRBV15 | CATSRGTSGSYEQYF | TGTGCCACCAGCAGAGGGACTAGCGGGAGCTACGAGCAGTACTTC
TRBJ1-1 | once | TRBD1 | TRBV12-3/TRBV12-4 | CASSLVDRNYAEAFF | TGTGCCAGCAGTTTAGTGGACAGGAATTACGCTGAAGCTTTCTTT
TRBJ2-5 | - | - | TRBV5-1 | CASSLGVNSLETQYF | TGCGCCAGCAGCTTGGGGGTAAATTCGTTGGAGACCCAGTACTTC
TRBJ1-2 | - | - | TRBV3-1 | CASSQFREGGYTF | TGTGCCAGCAGCCAATTCAGGGAGGGTGGCTACACCTTC
TRBJ1-6 | - | - | TRBV6-1 | CASSEQGQGYNSPLHF | TGTGCCAGCAGTGAACAGGGGCAGGGATATAATTCACCCCTCCACTTT
TRBJ2-5 | - | TRBD1 | TRBV6-1 | CASSPTGGEETQYF | TGTGCCAGCAGTCCCACAGGGGGAGAAGAGACCCAGTACTTC
TRBJ2-7 | - | - | TRBV5-1 | CASRAEGYEQYF | TGCGCCAGCAGGGCGGAGGGGTACGAGCAGTACTTC
TRBJ2-4 | - | - | TRBV29-1 | CSVDSGENIQYF | TGCAGCGTTGACTCGGGAGAAAACATTCAGTACTTC
TRBJ1-6 | - | - | TRBV30 | CAWKGRVDSPLHF | TGTGCCTGGAAGGGCAGGGTTGATTCACCCCTCCACTTT
TRBJ2-1 | - | - | TRBV6-5 | CASSYSIIYNEQFF | TGTGCCAGCAGTTACTCGATCATCTACAATGAGCAGTTCTTC
TRBJ1-2 | - | TRBD1 | TRBV6-1 | CASSPRTGQGYGYTF | TGTGCCAGCAGTCCACGGACAGGGCAGGGCTATGGCTACACCTTC
TRBJ1-5 | - | TRBD1 | TRBV30 | CAWSGGTDQPQHF | TGTGCCTGGAGCGGGGGGACAGATCAGCCCCAGCATTTT
TRBJ2-3 | - | - | TRBV2 | CASEDRFRDTQYF | TGTGCCAGCGAAGATCGGTTTAGGGATACGCAGTATTTT
TRBJ2-5 | - | TRBD1 | TRBV7-3 | CASSLQGVQETQYF | TGTGCCAGTTCTCTACAGGGGGTGCAAGAGACCCAGTACTTC
TRBJ1-1 | - | - | TRBV11-1 | CASALGGSGVWTEAFF | TGTGCCAGCGCCCTAGGCGGGAGCGGAGTGTGGACTGAAGCTTTCTTT
TRBJ2-2 | - | TRBD2 | TRBV19 | CASSLTSRYTGELFF | TGTGCCAGTAGTCTGACTAGCCGCTACACCGGGGAGCTGTTTTTT
TRBJ2-3 | - | TRBD2 | TRBV7-8 | CASSPSGSADTQYF | TGTGCCAGCAGCCCTAGCGGGAGCGCAGATACGCAGTATTTT
TRBJ2-1 | - | - | TRBV5-8 | CASSLAGASVSYNEQFF | TGTGCCAGCAGCTTGGCCGGGGCTAGCGTTTCCTACAATGAGCAGTTCTTC
TRBJ1-4 | - | TRBD1 | TRBV27 | CASSPTGFQEKLFF | TGTGCCAGCAGCCCGACAGGGTTTCAGGAAAAACTGTTTTTT
TRBJ2-4 | - | - | TRBV6-5 | CASSYSAGAKNIQYF | TGTGCCAGCAGTTACTCTGCAGGCGCCAAAAACATTCAGTACTTC
TRBJ2-7 | - | - | TRBV11-2 | CASSLVIVRSSSYEQYF | TGTGCCAGCAGCTTAGTGATCGTCAGGTCAAGCTCCTACGAGCAGTACTTC
TRBJ2-2 | - | - | TRBV7-9 | CASSPNRTNTGELFF | TGTGCCAGCAGCCCGAACAGGACGAACACCGGGGAGCTGTTTTTT
TRBJ1-1 | - | TRBD1 | TRBV12-3/TRBV12-4 | CASSDRGLTDTEAFF | TGTGCCAGCAGCGACAGGGGGCTAACGGACACTGAAGCTTTCTTT